This TCR beta chain derives from a study of cytomegalovirus exposure and HLA in healthy donors. The CDR3 is 17 residues long. The germline V gene has CDR1 SGDLS and CDR2 YYNGEE. J was trimmed by 3 bases and V by 3 bases; bases with no gene match: 9. The PCR had 60 Vbeta and 13 Jbeta primers. Measured with immunoSEQ multiplex PCR; TCRdb has only the in-frame clones, and not every one. The sample consists of 140,000 or so clones, 75% to 85% of them appearing once. The chain recombines TRBV9 with TRBJ2-7, with TRBD2 matching 13 bases. Sequencing used PBMCs. The TCR sequence derives from a man between 40 and 49 years old in good health and CMV-seronegative. The CDR3 loop reads CASSAGTSGAQVYEQYF. For the CDR3, the DNA is TGTGCCAGCAGCGCCGGGACTAGCGGGGCCCAAGTCTACGAGCAGTACTTC.